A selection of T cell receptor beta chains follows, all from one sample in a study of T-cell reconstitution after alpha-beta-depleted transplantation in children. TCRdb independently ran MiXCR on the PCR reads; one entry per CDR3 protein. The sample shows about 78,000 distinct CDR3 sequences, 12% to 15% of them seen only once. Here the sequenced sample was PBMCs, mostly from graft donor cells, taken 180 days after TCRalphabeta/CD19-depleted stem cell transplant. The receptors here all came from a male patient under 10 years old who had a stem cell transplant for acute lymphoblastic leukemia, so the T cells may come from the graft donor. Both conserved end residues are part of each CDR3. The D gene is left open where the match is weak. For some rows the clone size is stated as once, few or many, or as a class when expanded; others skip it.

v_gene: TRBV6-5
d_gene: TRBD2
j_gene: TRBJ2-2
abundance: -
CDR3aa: CASSYPGRTGELFF
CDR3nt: TGTGCCAGCAGTTACCCCGGGAGGACCGGGGAGCTGTTTTTT

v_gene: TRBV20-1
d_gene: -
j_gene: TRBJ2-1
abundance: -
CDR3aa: CSAFISMYNEQFF
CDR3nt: TGCAGTGCCTTTATTTCTATGTACAATGAGCAGTTCTTC

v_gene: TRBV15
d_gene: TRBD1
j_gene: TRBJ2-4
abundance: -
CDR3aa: CATSQHRGRDIQYF
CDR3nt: TGTGCCACCAGCCAGCACAGGGGGCGCGACATTCAGTACTTC

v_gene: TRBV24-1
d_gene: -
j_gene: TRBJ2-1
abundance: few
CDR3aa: CATSDFSYNEQFF
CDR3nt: TGTGCCACCAGCGATTTCTCCTACAATGAGCAGTTCTTC

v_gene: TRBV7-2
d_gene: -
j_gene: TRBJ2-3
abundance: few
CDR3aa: CASSLGGPRGTDTQYF
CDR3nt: TGTGCCAGCAGCTTAGGAGGACCCCGGGGCACAGATACGCAGTATTTT

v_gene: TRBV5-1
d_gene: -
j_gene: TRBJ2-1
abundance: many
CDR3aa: CASRASRPDEQFF
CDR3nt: TGCGCCAGCAGGGCTAGCCGGCCAGATGAGCAGTTCTTC

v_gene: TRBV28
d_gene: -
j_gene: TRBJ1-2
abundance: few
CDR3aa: CASSPARWGYTF
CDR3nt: TGTGCCAGCAGCCCAGCTAGATGGGGCTACACCTTC

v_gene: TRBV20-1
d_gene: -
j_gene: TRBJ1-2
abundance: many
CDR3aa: CSARGTSYGYTF
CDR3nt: TGCAGTGCTAGAGGAACCAGTTATGGCTACACCTTC

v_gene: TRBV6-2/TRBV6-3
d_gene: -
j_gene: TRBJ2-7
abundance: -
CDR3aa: CASSYPPGHEQYF
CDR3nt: TGTGCCAGCAGTTACCCCCCGGGTCACGAGCAGTACTTC

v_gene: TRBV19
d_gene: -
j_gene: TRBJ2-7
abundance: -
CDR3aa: CASSIAGSSYEQYF
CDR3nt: TGTGCCAGTAGTATAGCGGGAAGCTCCTACGAGCAGTACTTC

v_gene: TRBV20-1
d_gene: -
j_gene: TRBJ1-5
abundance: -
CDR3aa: CSARSSSYSNQPQHF
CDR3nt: TGCAGTGCTAGATCATCCAGCTATAGCAATCAGCCCCAGCATTTT